This TCR beta chain was identified in a study of prognosis after radiotherapy for stage I lung cancer (dated by TCRdb to about 2021). About the investigation overall: Between April 2018 and January 2019, about 20 stage I NSCLC patients were enrolled in Nanjing, China. Oligometastatic NSCLC after surgical resection of the primary tumor was present in five or six patients, while newly diagnosed primary stage I lung tumors were present in 14 to 15. All patients were regarded as medically inoperable, because of comorbidities in approximately twelve patients and refusal of surgery in 7 or 8 patients. Ages in the cohort of over ten men and about 6 women ranged from roughly 53 to 84 years, with a median of 74. Tumor histology was squamous cell carcinoma in about 7 patients and adenocarcinoma in roughly 12. Using image-guided IMRT or VMAT, SBRT was delivered in 3 to 5 fractions at a biologically effective dose of at least 100 Gy. In every patient, SBRT was given without any concurrent therapy. After SBRT, distant metastases developed in about 20% of the 19 patients at a median of around 7 months, while the remaining 15 patients had no significant progression. Peripheral blood TCR beta repertoires were profiled in stage I NSCLC patients before and after stereotactic body radiotherapy, and the study then linked these repertoires to distant failure. The study sequenced about 40 blood samples from roughly 19 patients, one before and one after SBRT per patient.

A history of other malignancies or of prior chemotherapy or radiotherapy was absent in all patients, and node-negative disease was shown on CT and PET/CT in all patients. At each of two time points, about 5.5 milliliters of peripheral venous blood were collected in EDTA tubes. Ficoll-Paque Plus density-gradient centrifugation was used to isolate PBMCs. Right after collection, samples were kept at -80 degrees C until analysis. Two rounds of multiplex PCR on genomic DNA were used to amplify the TCR beta CDR3 region. The first PCR round used primers specific to each TRBV and TRBJ gene, with sequences filed in Chinese patent CN105087789A. The second PCR round used universal primers. The Roche High Pure PCR Template Preparation Kit was used to extract genomic DNA from frozen PBMCs. The libraries underwent paired-end sequencing with 151 bp reads on an Illumina HiSeq 3000. As for the authors' bioinformatics: CutAdapt was used to remove raw reads lacking the multiplex PCR primer sequences. High-quality paired reads were merged into contigs with PEAR. MiXCR assigned TRB V, D and J gene segments to each contig by aligning to reference sequences. To remove sequencing errors, CDR3 sequences were clustered according to base quality and sequence similarity. Shannon entropy normalized by the natural log of productive TCR sequence number was used as the measure of diversity. One minus Shannon entropy divided by the natural log of the number of unique clonotypes was used as the definition of clonality. Using the Youden index from ROC curves, the researchers picked the repertoire-metric cut-offs for progression-free survival, and all analyses were carried out in R 3.5.3. TCRdb redid the processing of the public reads, applying fastp at Q25 and MiXCR, and retained in-frame beta chains. Identical CDR3 proteins give one entry, which carries the most common genes and DNA. The V and J calls shown here were made by TCRdb, not taken from the authors' results. Across this sample there are 14,000 or so distinct CDR3 sequences, with approximately 33% seen only once. The ten biggest clones cover 28% of the sample.

The CDR3 measures 13 amino acids from cysteine to phenylalanine. Of the read, only the CDR3 DNA is kept; its 39 bases are in frame from base 1. The V end loses 1 base and the J end loses 3 bases, and a stretch of 9 bases separates them. The germline V gene encodes CDR1 DFQATT and CDR2 SNEGSKA (reference sequence). This clonotype was seen many times. Which antigen it targets is not known. Qualities for individual bases were not recorded, and no much larger clone is one base off. Broader findings and caveats from the paper: None of the reported P values were adjusted for multiple comparisons. Differences in TRBV and TRBJ usage frequencies by metastasis status were reportedly observed in two V genes at baseline and in roughly ten V and two J genes after SBRT. Post-SBRT Shannon entropy and its change from baseline were lower in patients who developed distant metastases; baseline Shannon entropy was not associated with metastases. After SBRT, the number of unique TCR clones decreased (median roughly 10,000 before versus some 6,900 after; Wilcoxon paired P=0.011). Limitations of the study included a small cohort and short follow-up, and the study findings need independent validation. Whether the expanded TCR clones were tumor-specific was not determined.

The source was PBMCs, collected before or after stereotactic body radiation therapy (not recorded which). This sequence uses TRBV20-1 and TRBJ1-2; there is no confident call for the D gene. The receptor was derived from a donor aged 50 or older with non-small cell lung cancer. The bases are TGCAGTGCTAGAGTAAGTCAGGACTATGGCTACACCTTC. Its translation reads: CSARVSQDYGYTF.